This is a list of T cell receptor beta chains from one sample in a study of human T cells and chemical hapten exposure. TCRdb reanalysed the RACE reads using MiXCR and keeps one entry per CDR3 protein. The sample includes approximately 52,000 distinct CDR3 sequences, 9.5% to 11% seen only once; the top ten take roughly 1.8%. This sample comprised whole blood, obtained in connection with sensitization to the hapten diphenylcyclopropenone (DPC). Receptors originate from a woman aged 40 to 55 with alopecia areata. Some clones in this sample may be carry-over from other donors' samples. Both conserved end residues are part of each CDR3. The D gene is left open where the match is weak. Rows may omit the clone size; those that give it use once, few, many or a size class.

>TRBD2|TRBV2|TRBJ2-1|many
CASNLLAGAEDEQFF
TGTGCCAGCAATCTATTAGCGGGGGCCGAGGATGAGCAGTTCTTC
>TRBD2|TRBV7-6|TRBJ2-3|-
CASSRRTSGRTSTDTQYF
TGTGCCAGCAGCCGCCGGACTAGCGGGCGCACTAGCACAGATACGCAGTATTTT
>-|TRBV19|TRBJ1-5|many
CASTLLAGDNQPQHF
TGTGCCAGTACTTTACTTGCAGGGGACAATCAGCCCCAGCATTTT
>-|TRBV28|TRBJ2-7|many
CASSFAYEQYF
TGTGCCAGCAGTTTCGCCTACGAGCAGTACTTC
>TRBD2|TRBV11-2|TRBJ2-5|-
CASKLAPQETQYF
TGTGCCAGTAAACTAGCGCCTCAAGAGACCCAGTACTTC
>-|TRBV4-3|TRBJ2-1|few
CASNQDGNRLNEQFF
TGCGCCAGCAACCAAGATGGAAATCGACTCAATGAGCAGTTCTTC
>-|TRBV2|TRBJ1-6|many
CASRTKADSPLHF
TGTGCCAGCAGAACAAAGGCAGATTCACCCCTCCACTTT
>TRBD2|TRBV11-2|TRBJ2-1|few
CASSLYATAGGYNEQFF
TGTGCCAGCAGCTTATACGCCACAGCGGGGGGCTACAATGAGCAGTTCTTC
>-|TRBV7-6|TRBJ2-5|many
CASSPILELLTGTQYF
TGTGCCAGCAGTCCTATACTCGAGCTTCTAACGGGGACCCAGTACTTC
>TRBD1|TRBV20-1|TRBJ2-7|many
CSASPTGGYEQYF
TGCAGTGCTAGTCCGACAGGGGGCTACGAGCAGTACTTC
>TRBD2|TRBV7-8|TRBJ2-3|many
CASSLSGAGTDTQYF
TGTGCCAGCAGCTTATCCGGAGCGGGAACAGATACGCAGTATTTT
>-|TRBV18|TRBJ2-3|many
CASSPRFGATDTQYF
TGTGCCAGCTCACCACGATTTGGTGCCACAGATACGCAGTATTTT
>-|TRBV27|TRBJ2-7|few
CASSPTASYEQYF
TGTGCCAGCTCCCCGACAGCCTCCTACGAGCAGTACTTC
>-|TRBV30|TRBJ1-1|many
CAWSSVGELNTEAFF
TGTGCCTGGAGCAGTGTGGGGGAACTGAACACTGAAGCTTTCTTT
>-|TRBV12-3/TRBV12-4|TRBJ1-1|few
CASSLSPGNTEAFF
TGTGCCAGCAGTTTGTCGCCGGGGAACACTGAAGCTTTCTTT
>TRBD1|TRBV20-1|TRBJ1-5|many
CSARDGTGLQPQHF
TGCAGTGCTAGAGATGGGACAGGGCTCCAGCCCCAGCATTTT
>-|TRBV7-9|TRBJ2-3|many
CASSLTGEDTQYF
TGTGCCAGCAGCCTTACGGGAGAAGATACGCAGTATTTT
>TRBD2|TRBV7-3|TRBJ2-1|many
CASSLNRGRATSEQFF
TGTGCCAGCAGCTTAAATCGCGGGAGGGCCACCAGTGAGCAGTTCTTC
>TRBD2|TRBV6-6|TRBJ2-4|many
CASSYPPGRAVLAKNIQYF
TGTGCCAGCAGTTACCCTCCCGGGAGGGCCGTGTTAGCCAAAAACATTCAGTACTTC
>TRBD2|TRBV2|TRBJ2-1|-
CASRVSGSGRNNEQFF
TGTGCCAGTCGTGTCTCGGGTAGCGGGAGGAACAATGAGCAGTTCTTC
>-|TRBV11-2|TRBJ2-5|many
CASSLPNYRAETQYF
TGTGCCAGCAGCTTACCTAATTACAGGGCCGAGACCCAGTACTTC
>-|TRBV29-1|TRBJ1-1|many
CSVEKNTEAFF
TGCAGCGTTGAAAAGAACACTGAAGCTTTCTTT
>-|TRBV28|TRBJ1-3|few
CASSGASIYF
TGTGCCAGCAGCGGCGCCTCCATATATTTT
>-|TRBV7-2|TRBJ2-3|few
CASSLGAGGRYF
TGTGCCAGCAGCTTAGGAGCGGGCGGCCGGTATTTT
>-|TRBV28|TRBJ2-3|many
CATHGLWTSTDTQYF
TGTGCCACCCACGGGCTCTGGACGAGCACAGATACGCAGTATTTT
>-|TRBV7-7|TRBJ1-6|many
CASSLDSSPNSPLHF
TGTGCCAGCAGCTTAGACAGCTCGCCGAATTCACCCCTCCACTTT
>-|TRBV3-1|TRBJ1-2|many
CASSNSRTEGYTF
TGTGCCAGCAGCAATAGCAGGACGGAGGGCTACACCTTC
>-|TRBV29-1|TRBJ1-1|few
CSVMTSRTAEAFF
TGCAGCGTTATGACCTCCCGAACCGCTGAAGCTTTCTTT
>-|TRBV28|TRBJ1-3|once
CASISGNTIYF
TGTGCCAGTATTTCGGGAAACACCATATATTTT
>-|TRBV3-1|TRBJ1-1|few
CASSQRGGNTEAFF
TGTGCCAGCAGCCAACGGGGAGGGAACACTGAAGCTTTCTTT
>-|TRBV29-1|TRBJ2-7|-
CSVVAGWRALHEQYF
TGCAGCGTTGTCGCGGGTTGGAGGGCTCTCCACGAGCAGTACTTC
>-|TRBV30|TRBJ2-3|-
CAWSVRLWGRNTDTQYF
TGTGCCTGGAGTGTCCGCTTATGGGGGAGAAACACAGATACGCAGTATTTT
>-|TRBV15|TRBJ2-2|few
CATSQPIPGFAELFF
TGTGCCACCAGCCAGCCGATACCAGGGTTCGCGGAGCTGTTTTTT
>-|TRBV14|TRBJ2-3|few
CASSSLLGWGTDTQYF
TGTGCCAGCAGCTCGCTACTAGGATGGGGCACAGATACGCAGTATTTT
>-|TRBV19|TRBJ2-5|few
CASSMEETQYF
TGTGCCAGTAGTATGGAGGAGACCCAGTACTTC
>-|TRBV5-1|TRBJ2-3|-
CASSFLSRTDTQYF
TGCGCCAGCAGCTTCTTGTCCCGCACAGATACGCAGTATTTT
>TRBD1|TRBV20-1|TRBJ1-5|-
CSAATGANQPQHF
TGCAGTGCTGCGACAGGGGCCAATCAGCCCCAGCATTTT